This T cell receptor (beta chain) was recorded in a study of cytomegalovirus exposure and HLA in healthy donors (dated by TCRdb to the late 2010s). For context, the study as a whole: An earlier analysis of approximately 640 of the donors reported 250 to 300 Gb of sequence data and 120 million or so unique TCR beta sequences from 150 million to 200 million T cells. Roughly 300 gigabases of sequencing data and approximately 93 million unique TCR sequences were included in an early release covering around 600 HLA-typed donors. Of the approximately 400 genotyped donors, 75% to 85% were placed in the genetic ancestry cluster associated with self-reported Caucasian donors. The study aimed to test whether cataloging public T cell receptors could reveal signatures of past pathogen exposure. The T cell repertoires of several hundred subjects were profiled by immunosequencing and related to cytomegalovirus serostatus. Along with the roughly 700-subject first cohort, a separate validation cohort of over 90 different subjects was used. To predict cytomegalovirus infection status, the study combined high-throughput TCR immunosequencing, statistical association of individual TCRs with disease status, and machine learning. To study patterns of TCR occurrence, a later analysis re-analyzed previously published TCR beta repertoires from 600 to 750 donors and added high-resolution HLA genotyping. Rather than drawing on any new phenotypic data, the later analysis identified candidate immune exposures from TCR beta sequences and the way those sequences occurred across donors. An earlier analysis of some 600 of the donors applied high-throughput TCR beta sequencing to assess whether each TCR beta V gene segment acted as functional or pseudogenic. Donor age, sex, ethnicity and CMV serostatus were compiled together with the repertoire data. A later genetic analysis took genome-wide SNP genotypes for 398 of the 666 donors and used that subset as a discovery cohort. All discovery cohort repertoires had been generated using a single sequencing platform. HLA typing included class I and class II loci at four-digit resolution. The number of typed donors differed by locus: about 620-640 for A, B, C, DRB1 and DQB1; 500 to 550 for DQA1; around 580 for DPA1; and roughly 490 for DPB1. Four to six DR-DQ haplotypes were handled as single units for association and clustering, since linkage in the cohort was strong. Among about 400 genotyped donors of the cohort, an average of around 220,000 unique TCR beta nucleotide sequences was sequenced per donor, of which about 18% were non-productive. Paper-wide results and their limitations: Several of the top co-occurrence clusters appeared to be linked to parvovirus B19, influenza, CMV and Epstein-Barr virus, according to a later analysis. The study gave a list of over 150 TCR beta chains associated with cytomegalovirus. In this cohort, only TCR beta chains were sequenced, and detectable features were limited by the absence of alpha or paired-chain data. Strong co-occurrence of HLA alleles, especially DR and DQ, made assigning TCR associations to individual alleles difficult. A later genetic analysis associated a missense DCLRE1C variant with V-gene and J-gene trimming of TCR beta chains, and an independent cohort replicated the association. In a later analysis, TCR association rates were found to vary across HLA loci, with the most associated TCRs seen for DRB1 alleles and the fewest for HLA-C alleles. Three of the identified cytomegalovirus-associated TCR beta chains were confirmed in vitro to be specific for cytomegalovirus antigens. Across donors, most TCR sequences were observed very rarely, whereas some public TCRs were present in many individuals. According to the authors, the approach could potentially be generalized to other disease states and immunological phenotypes. In a later analysis, most CMV-associated TCR beta chains were found to appear HLA-restricted, with HLA associations seemingly driven largely by CMV exposure. A later genetic analysis reported fewer N-insertions in productive TCRs among donors in an Asian-associated ancestry cluster than the roughly 620-donor mean. Correlated functional status among segregating V segments might reflect linkage disequilibrium, but an unknown experimental factor could not be ruled out. Immune exposure information for the cohort was limited to CMV serostatus. In an earlier analysis of some 500 of the donors, most TCR beta V segments appeared in productive rearrangements about 90% or about 30% of the time, broadly matching IMGT annotations. The classifier was reported to diagnose cytomegalovirus status with high specificity and sensitivity in both the original and validation cohorts. HLA typing was unavailable for some donors at each locus, so association tests used only the typed subset. Roughly uniform sequencing depth across donors was assumed in presence/absence analyses, although this assumption may not hold. The earlier analysis of some 560 of the donors excluded seventeen rarely observed V segments, including chromosome 9 orphons, because counts were too low. A later analysis found that HLA-associated TCR beta chains were more clonally expanded and had lower generation probabilities than equally common non-associated chains. A group of highly shared sequence variants was considered likely to be a technical artifact of the sequencing pipeline. A later analysis associated roughly 17,000 TCR beta sequences with specific HLA alleles at a false discovery rate of 0.05. Some IMGT-functional V segments, including TRBV6-2 and TRBV6-3, could not be distinguished by the 87-base-pair reads and were therefore excluded. A further reported finding was that TCR beta sequences accurately predicted the HLA-A and HLA-B alleles for most subjects in the first cohort.

In the case of this clone: Its antigen remains unidentified. Base qualities were left out, and no much larger clone turns up one base away.

V is pruned by 6 bases and J by 8 bases, leaving 12 bases of the junction without a gene match. Including cysteine and phenylalanine, the CDR3 has 15 amino acids. Only the CDR3 portion is preserved as DNA: 45 bases, with reading frame beginning at the first base. In the germline V gene (reference sequence), CDR1 corresponds to SEHNR and CDR2 to FQNEAQ. Library preparation was by the immunoSEQ multiplex PCR assay. The multiplex PCR relied on a mix of 60 forward primers for TCR Vbeta segments and 13 reverse primers for TCR Jbeta segments. The CDR3 region of rearranged TCR beta genes was amplified from genomic DNA by a multiplex PCR assay. The Illumina HiSeq System was used to sequence the amplified TCR beta libraries as 87-base-pair reads. The original methods were these. A later analysis counted about 80 million unique TCR beta chains across the 666 repertoires, and some 11 million of these chains were shared by at least two donors. Raw reads were error-corrected and collapsed into unique sequences by a nearest-neighbor algorithm in which closely related sequences were merged to remove PCR and sequencing errors. CDR3 sequences were aligned to IMGT reference sequences to assign V, D and J gene segments. For a sequence to be retained, a match of at least six nucleotides to both a V gene segment and a J gene segment was required. A rearrangement was called productive if the CDR3 had no stop codons and remained in frame with V and J, and every other rearrangement was called non-productive. CDR3 was defined according to IMGT convention as the region running from the second conserved V-encoded cysteine to the conserved J-encoded phenylalanine. The earlier analysis of fewer than 700 of the donors excluded sequences that lacked an unambiguous match to a single V gene segment. An earlier analysis of just under 600 of the donors called V segments functional above 56.7% productive rearrangements and segregating when the between-donor standard deviation exceeded 5%. A statistical classification framework was developed to diagnose cytomegalovirus status using the catalog of TCR beta chain sequences. V and J gene assignment, in a later analysis, came from comparing TCR nucleotide sequences with IMGT/GENE-DB human TR gene sequences. The TCRdist pipeline was used in a later analysis to assign CDR3 sequences and most-parsimonious VDJ recombination scenarios. In a later analysis, each TCR beta chain was defined by its CDR3 amino acid sequence together with its V-gene family, and reads without a unique V-gene family were excluded. In a later analysis, 500 to 700 highly shared, low-generation-probability nucleotide sequences were removed to address suspected cross-contamination and a sequencing artifact. For each public chain, a later analysis derived a clonal expansion index from normalized ranks of inferred template counts within each repertoire. A later analysis computed generation probabilities with a VDJ recombination model fitted to out-of-frame rearrangements, and checked the results against IGoR. Hypergeometric tests were used in a later analysis to score TCR-TCR, TCR-HLA and TCR-CMV co-occurrence, with a repertoire-size bias correction applied to the TCR pairs. In a later analysis, false discovery rates were estimated by permuting HLA or CMV assignments 20 times. In a later analysis, co-occurring TCRs were grouped using DBSCAN, and TCRdist sequence similarity was added for clustering within HLA-allele-positive subsets. Repertoires with fewer than 30,000 or more than 120,000 public chains were left out of co-occurrence clustering, as were five repertoires with anomalous nucleotide sharing. TCRdb took over this immuneACCESS table, retaining in-frame rearrangements with V and J assigned. Such tables are incomplete; in checked studies, under half of the missing clones stem from an unresolved V gene, and the remainder is unexplained. V and J calls plus clone size are reproduced from that table; the DNA served to infer D and trimming. Here the sample has tens of thousands of clones; around three quarters occur a single time. The top ten constitute about 22% of the sample.

The cohort comprised 666 healthy bone marrow donors. Cohort members were all nominally healthy when sampled, although unrecorded immune exposures were likely present. The donor tested CMV seropositive and was one of the 289 seropositive cohort members. A peripheral blood sample was provided by each donor, and peripheral blood mononuclear cells were used for TCR beta sequencing. Genomic DNA extraction from the blood cell samples was performed with the Qiagen DNeasy Blood Extraction Kit. The sample consisted of PBMCs. The sequence links TRBV7-9 to TRBJ2-1; TRBD2 matches 8 bases in the middle. The sequence was collected from a middle-aged woman in good health and CMV-seropositive. CDR3 reads: CASRSSGSFRYEQFF. In nucleotide form, the sequence is TGTGCCAGCAGATCAAGCGGGAGTTTTCGTTATGAGCAGTTCTTC.